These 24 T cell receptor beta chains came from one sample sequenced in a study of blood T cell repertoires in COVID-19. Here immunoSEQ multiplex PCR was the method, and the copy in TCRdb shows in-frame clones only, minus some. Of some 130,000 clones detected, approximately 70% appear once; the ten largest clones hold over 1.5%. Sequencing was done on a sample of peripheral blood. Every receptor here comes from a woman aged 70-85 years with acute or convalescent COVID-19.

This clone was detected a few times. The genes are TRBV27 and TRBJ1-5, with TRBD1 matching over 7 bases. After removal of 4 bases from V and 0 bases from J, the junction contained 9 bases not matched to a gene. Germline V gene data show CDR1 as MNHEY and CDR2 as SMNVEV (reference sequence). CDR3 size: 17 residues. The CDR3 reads CASSSSRGAHSNQPQHF. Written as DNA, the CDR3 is TGTGCCAGCAGTTCGAGCAGGGGGGCTCATAGCAATCAGCCCCAGCATTTT.

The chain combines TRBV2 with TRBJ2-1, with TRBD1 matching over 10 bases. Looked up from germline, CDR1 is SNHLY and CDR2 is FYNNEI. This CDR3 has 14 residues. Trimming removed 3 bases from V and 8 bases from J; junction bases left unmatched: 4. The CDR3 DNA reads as TGTGCCAGCAGTGAGTCGACAGGGGGCCATGAGCAGTTCTTC. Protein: CASSESTGGHEQFF.

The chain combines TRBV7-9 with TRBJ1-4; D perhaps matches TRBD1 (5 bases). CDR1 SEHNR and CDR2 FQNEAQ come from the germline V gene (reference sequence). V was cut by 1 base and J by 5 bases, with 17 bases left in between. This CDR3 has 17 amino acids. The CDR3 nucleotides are TGTGCCAGCAGCTTAGGTCGTACGGGAGGACAAAATGAAAAACTGTTTTTT. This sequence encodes CASSLGRTGGQNEKLFF.

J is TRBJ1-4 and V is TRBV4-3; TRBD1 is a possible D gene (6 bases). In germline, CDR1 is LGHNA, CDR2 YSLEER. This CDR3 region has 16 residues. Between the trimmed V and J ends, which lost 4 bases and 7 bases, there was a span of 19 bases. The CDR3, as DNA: TGCGCCAGCAGCCTCCAGGGGACGGTACTCGGTGAAAAACTGTTTTTT. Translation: CASSLQGTVLGEKLFF.

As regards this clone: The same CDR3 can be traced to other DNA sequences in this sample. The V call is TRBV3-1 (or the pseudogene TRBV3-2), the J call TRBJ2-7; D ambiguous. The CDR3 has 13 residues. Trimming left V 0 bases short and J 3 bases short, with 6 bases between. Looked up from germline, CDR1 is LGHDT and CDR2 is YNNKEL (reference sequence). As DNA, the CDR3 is TGTGCCAGCAGCCAAGATCTAAACTACGAGCAGTACTTC. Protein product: CASSQDLNYEQYF.

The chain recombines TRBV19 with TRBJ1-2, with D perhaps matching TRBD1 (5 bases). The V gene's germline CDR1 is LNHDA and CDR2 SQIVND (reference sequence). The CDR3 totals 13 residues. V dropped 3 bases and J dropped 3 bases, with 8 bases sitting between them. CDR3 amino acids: CASSIDRYYGYTF. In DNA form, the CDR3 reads TGTGCCAGTAGTATCGACAGATACTATGGCTACACCTTC.

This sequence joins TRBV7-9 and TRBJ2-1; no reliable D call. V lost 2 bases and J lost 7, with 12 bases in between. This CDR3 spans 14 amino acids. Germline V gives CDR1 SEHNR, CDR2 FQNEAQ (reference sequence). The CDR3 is CASSLRDTYNEQFF. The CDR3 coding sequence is TGTGCCAGCAGCTTACGAGACACATATAATGAGCAGTTCTTC.

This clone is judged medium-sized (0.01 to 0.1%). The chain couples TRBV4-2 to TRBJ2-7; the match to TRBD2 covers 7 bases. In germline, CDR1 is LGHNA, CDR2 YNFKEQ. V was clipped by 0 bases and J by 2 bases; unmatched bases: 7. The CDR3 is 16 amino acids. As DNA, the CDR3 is TGTGCCAGCAGCCAAGATATGACTAGCTCAGCCTACGAGCAGTACTTC. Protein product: CASSQDMTSSAYEQYF.

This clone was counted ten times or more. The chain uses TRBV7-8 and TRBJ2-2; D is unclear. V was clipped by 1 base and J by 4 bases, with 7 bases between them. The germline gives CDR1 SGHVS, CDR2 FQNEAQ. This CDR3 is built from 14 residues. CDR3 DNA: TGTGCCAGCAGCTTAGTGCCGGGCACCGGGGAGCTGTTTTTT. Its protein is CASSLVPGTGELFF.

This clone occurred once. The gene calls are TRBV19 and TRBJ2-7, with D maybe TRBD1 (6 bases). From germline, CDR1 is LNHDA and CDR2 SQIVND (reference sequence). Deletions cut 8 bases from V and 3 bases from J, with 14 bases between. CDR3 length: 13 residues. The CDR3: CASATGSYYEQYF. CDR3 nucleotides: TGTGCCAGTGCCACAGGGTCCTACTACGAGCAGTACTTC.

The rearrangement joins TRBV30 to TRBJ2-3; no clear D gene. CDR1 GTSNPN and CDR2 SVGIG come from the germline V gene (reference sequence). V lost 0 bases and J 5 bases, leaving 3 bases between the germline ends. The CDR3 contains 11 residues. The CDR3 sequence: CAWSVIDTQYF. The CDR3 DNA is TGTGCCTGGAGTGTCATAGATACGCAGTATTTT.

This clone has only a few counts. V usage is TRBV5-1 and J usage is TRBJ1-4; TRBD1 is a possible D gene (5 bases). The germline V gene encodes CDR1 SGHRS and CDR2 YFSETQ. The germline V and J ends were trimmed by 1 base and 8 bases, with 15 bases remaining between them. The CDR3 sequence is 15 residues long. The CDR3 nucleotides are TGCGCCAGCAGCTTGCTGGGGGGGGAAGGAGAAAAACTGTTTTTT. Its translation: CASSLLGGEGEKLFF. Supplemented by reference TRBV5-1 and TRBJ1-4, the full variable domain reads KAGVTQTPRYLIKTRGQQVTLSCSPISGHRSVSWYQQTPGQGLQFLFEYFSETQRNKGNFPGRFSGRQFSNSRSEMNVSTLELGDSALYLCASSLLGGEGEKLFFGSGTQLSVL.

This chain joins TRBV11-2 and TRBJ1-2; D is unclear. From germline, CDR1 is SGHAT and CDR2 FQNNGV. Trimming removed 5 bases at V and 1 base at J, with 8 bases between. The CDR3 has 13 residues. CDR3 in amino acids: CASSRTINYGYTF. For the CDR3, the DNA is TGTGCCAGCAGCCGAACAATTAACTATGGCTACACCTTC.

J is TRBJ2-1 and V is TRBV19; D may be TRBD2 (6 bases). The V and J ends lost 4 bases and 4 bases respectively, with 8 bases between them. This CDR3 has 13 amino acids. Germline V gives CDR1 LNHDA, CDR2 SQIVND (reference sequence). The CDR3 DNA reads TGTGCCAGTAGTAGACTAGTTTACAATGAGCAGTTCTTC. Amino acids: CASSRLVYNEQFF.

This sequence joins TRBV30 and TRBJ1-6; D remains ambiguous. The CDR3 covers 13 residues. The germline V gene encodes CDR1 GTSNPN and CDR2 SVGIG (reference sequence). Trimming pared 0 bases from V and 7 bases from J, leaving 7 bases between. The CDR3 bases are TGTGCCTGGAGTGTACCGGGGAATTCACCCCTCCACTTT. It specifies CAWSVPGNSPLHF.

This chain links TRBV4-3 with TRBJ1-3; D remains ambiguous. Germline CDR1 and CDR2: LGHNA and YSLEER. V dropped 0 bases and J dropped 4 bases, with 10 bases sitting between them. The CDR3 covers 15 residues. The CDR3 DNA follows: TGCGCCAGCAGCCAAGAAGAGGGATCGGGAAACACCATATATTTT. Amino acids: CASSQEEGSGNTIYF.

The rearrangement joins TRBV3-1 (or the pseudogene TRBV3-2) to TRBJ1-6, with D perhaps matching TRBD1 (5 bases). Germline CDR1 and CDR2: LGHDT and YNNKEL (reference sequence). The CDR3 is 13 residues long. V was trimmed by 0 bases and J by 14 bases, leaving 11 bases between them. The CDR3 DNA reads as TGTGCCAGCAGCCAAGATTACGGGGGGTCCCTCCACTTT. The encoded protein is CASSQDYGGSLHF.

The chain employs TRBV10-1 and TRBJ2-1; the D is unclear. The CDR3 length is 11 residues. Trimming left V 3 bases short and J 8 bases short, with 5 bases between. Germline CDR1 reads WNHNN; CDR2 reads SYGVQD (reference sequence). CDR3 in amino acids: CASSDSHEQFF. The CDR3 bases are TGCGCCAGCAGTGACTCCCATGAGCAGTTCTTC.

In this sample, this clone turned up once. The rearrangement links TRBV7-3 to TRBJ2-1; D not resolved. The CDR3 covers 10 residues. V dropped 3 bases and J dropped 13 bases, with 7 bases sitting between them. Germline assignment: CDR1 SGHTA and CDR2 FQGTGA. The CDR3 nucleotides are TGTGCCAGCAGCTTCCCAACTCAGTTCTTC. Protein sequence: CASSFPTQFF.

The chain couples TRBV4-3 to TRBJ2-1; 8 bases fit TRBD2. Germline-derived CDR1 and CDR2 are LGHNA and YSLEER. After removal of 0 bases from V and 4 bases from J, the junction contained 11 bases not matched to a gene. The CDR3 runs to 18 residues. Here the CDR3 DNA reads TGCGCCAGCAGCCAAGATCTAAACGCGGGGGGAGGTTACAATGAGCAGTTCTTC. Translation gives CASSQDLNAGGGYNEQFF.

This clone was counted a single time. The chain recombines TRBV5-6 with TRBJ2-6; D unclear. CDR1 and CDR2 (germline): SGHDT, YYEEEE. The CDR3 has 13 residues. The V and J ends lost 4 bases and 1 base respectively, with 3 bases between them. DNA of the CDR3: TGTGCCAGCAGCCAATCTGGGGCCAACGTCCTGACTTTC. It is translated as CASSQSGANVLTF. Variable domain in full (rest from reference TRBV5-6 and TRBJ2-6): DAGVTQSPTHLIKTRGQQVTLRCSPKSGHDTVSWYQQALGQGPQFIFQYYEEEERQRGNFPDRFSGHQFPNYSSELNVNALLLGDSALYLCASSQSGANVLTFGAGSRLTVL.

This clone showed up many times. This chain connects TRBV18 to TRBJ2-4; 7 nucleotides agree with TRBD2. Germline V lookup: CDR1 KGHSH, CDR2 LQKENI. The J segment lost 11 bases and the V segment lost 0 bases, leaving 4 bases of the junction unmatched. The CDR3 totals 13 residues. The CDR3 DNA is TGTGCCAGCTCACCACCTCGGACTAGACTTCAGTACTTC. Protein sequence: CASSPPRTRLQYF. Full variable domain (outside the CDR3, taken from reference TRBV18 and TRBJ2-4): NAGVMQNPRHLVRRRGQEARLRCSPMKGHSHVYWYRQLPEEGLKFMVYLQKENIIDESGMPKERFSAEFPKEGPSILRIQQVVRGDSAAYFCASSPPRTRLQYFGAGTRLSVL.

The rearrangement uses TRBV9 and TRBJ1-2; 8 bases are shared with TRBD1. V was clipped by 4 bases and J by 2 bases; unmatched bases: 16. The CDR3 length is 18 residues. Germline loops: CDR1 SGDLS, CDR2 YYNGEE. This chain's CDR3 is CASSTRDRPAGGNYGYTF. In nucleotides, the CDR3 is TGTGCCAGCAGCACTCGGGACAGGCCTGCAGGAGGGAACTATGGCTACACCTTC.

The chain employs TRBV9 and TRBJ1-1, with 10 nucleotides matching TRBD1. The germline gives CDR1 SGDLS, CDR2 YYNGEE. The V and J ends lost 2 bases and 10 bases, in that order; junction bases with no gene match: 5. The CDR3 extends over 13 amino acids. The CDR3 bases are TGTGCCAGCAGCGTTGGGACAGGGGACGGAGCTTTCTTT. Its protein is CASSVGTGDGAFF.